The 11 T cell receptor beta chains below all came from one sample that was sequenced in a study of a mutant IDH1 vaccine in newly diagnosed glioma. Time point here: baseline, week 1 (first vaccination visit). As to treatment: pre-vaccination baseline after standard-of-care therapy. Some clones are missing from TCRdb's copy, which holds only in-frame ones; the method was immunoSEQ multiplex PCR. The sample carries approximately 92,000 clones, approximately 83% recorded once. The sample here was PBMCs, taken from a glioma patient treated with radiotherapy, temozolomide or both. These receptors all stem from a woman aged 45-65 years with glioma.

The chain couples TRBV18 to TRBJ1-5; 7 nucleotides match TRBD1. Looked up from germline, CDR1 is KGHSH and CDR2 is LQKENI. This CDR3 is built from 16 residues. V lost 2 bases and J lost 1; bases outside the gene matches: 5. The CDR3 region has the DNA TGTGCCAGCTCACCAGAGACAGGGATCAGCAATCAGCCCCAGCATTTT. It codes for CASSPETGISNQPQHF.

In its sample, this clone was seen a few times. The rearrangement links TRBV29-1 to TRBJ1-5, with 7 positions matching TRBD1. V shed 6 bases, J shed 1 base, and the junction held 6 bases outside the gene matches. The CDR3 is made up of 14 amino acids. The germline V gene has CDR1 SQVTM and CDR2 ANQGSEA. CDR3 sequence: CSVSGGVSNQPQHF. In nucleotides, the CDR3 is TGCAGCGTCTCAGGGGGGGTCAGCAATCAGCCCCAGCATTTT. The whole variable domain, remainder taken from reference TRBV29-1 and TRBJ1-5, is SAVISQKPSRDICQRGTSLTIQCQVDSQVTMMFWYRQQPGQSLTLIATANQGSEATYESGFVIDKFPISRPNLTFSTLTVSNMSPEDSSIYLCSVSGGVSNQPQHFGDGTRLSIL.

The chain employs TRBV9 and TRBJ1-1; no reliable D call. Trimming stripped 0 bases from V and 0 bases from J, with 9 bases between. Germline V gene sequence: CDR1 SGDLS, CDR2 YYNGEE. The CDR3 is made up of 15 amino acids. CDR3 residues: CASSVGGVLNTEAFF. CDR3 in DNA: TGTGCCAGCAGCGTAGGAGGAGTCCTGAACACTGAAGCTTTCTTT.

Here the CDR3 reads CASSYGQANEQYF. The CDR3 DNA is TGTGCCAGCAGTTACGGGCAGGCGAACGAGCAGTACTTC. The chain uses TRBV6-5 and TRBJ2-7; D call uncertain. The CDR3 spans 13 residues. Germline CDR1 and CDR2: MNHEY and SVGAGI. With 2 bases removed from V and 5 bases from J, the gap between germline ends came to 10 bases.

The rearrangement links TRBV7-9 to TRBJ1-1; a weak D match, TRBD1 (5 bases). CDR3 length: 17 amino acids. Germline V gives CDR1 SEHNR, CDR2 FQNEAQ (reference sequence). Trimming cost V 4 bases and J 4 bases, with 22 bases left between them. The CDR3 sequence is CASSSNWADLGVTEAFF. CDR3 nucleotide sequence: TGTGCCAGCAGCTCAAATTGGGCAGACCTGGGGGTCACTGAAGCTTTCTTT.

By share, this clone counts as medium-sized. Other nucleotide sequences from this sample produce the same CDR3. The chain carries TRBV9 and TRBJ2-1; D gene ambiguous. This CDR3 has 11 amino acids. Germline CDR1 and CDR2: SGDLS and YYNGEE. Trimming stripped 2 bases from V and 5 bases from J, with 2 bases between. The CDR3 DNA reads TGTGCCAGCAGCGTTAACAATGAGCAGTTCTTC. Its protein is CASSVNNEQFF.

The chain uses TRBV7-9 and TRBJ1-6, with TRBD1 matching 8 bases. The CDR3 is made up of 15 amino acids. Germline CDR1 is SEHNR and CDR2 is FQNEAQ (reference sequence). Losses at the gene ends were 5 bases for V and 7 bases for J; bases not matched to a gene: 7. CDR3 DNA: TGTGCCAGCAGCCGGCGGACAGGGTTCAATTCACCCCTCCACTTT. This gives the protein CASSRRTGFNSPLHF.

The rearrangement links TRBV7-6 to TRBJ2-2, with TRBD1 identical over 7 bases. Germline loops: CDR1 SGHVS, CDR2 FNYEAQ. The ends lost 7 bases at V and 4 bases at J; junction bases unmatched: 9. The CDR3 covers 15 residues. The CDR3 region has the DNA TGTGCCAGCACCCCGTCGACAGGGACCACCGGGGAGCTGTTTTTT. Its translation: CASTPSTGTTGELFF.

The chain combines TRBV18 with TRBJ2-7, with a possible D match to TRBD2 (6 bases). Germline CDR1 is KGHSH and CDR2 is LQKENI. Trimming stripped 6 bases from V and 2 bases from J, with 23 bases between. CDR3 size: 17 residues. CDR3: CASSPGPGQEGTYEQYF. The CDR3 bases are TGTGCCAGCTCGCCAGGACCGGGCCAGGAGGGCACCTACGAGCAGTACTTC.

In DNA form, the CDR3 reads TGTGCCAGCAGCCCCTACCAAGGGAGTTGGACTGAAGCTTTCTTT. Its protein product is CASSPYQGSWTEAFF. This chain connects TRBV7-8 to TRBJ1-1; D gene ambiguous. Germline V CDR1 and CDR2: SGHVS, FQNEAQ. This CDR3 spans 15 amino acids. V was pared by 5 bases and J by 5 bases, with 18 bases between.

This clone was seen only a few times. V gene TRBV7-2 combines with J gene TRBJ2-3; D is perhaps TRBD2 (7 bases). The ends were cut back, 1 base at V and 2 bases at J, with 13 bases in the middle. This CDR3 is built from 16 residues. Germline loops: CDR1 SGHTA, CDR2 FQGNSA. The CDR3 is CASSLVAGAYTDTQYF. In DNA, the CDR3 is TGTGCCAGCAGCTTAGTGGCGGGGGCCTACACAGATACGCAGTATTTT.